This T cell receptor (beta chain) was documented in a study of identical twins. Study-wide findings and caveats: Out-of-frame alpha sequences shared by twins showed excess low generation probability.

In this sample, this clonotype turned up a few times. What it binds is not known. The authors used template switching to add a universal primer site and gave cDNA unique molecular identifiers. TCRdb used MiXCR to reprocess the 5' RACE reads, holding one entry per CDR3 protein. The data hold about 690,000 distinct CDR3 sequences, with 5.5% to 6.5% observed a single time. Per the germline V gene, CDR1 is SGHVS and CDR2 is FNYEAQ. Trimming pared 1 base from V and 3 bases from J, leaving 12 bases between. This CDR3 spans 16 amino acids. This TCR derives from a man aged 18 to 30 in good health. The rearrangement uses TRBV7-6 and TRBJ2-2; D gene ambiguous. The source material was naive T cells sorted from blood. CDR3 loop: CASSLGGRVYTGELFF. The DNA for the CDR3 is TGTGCCAGCAGCTTAGGAGGCCGAGTTTACACCGGGGAGCTGTTTTTT.